The entry below gives a single TCR beta chain sequence along with its context. This entry comes from a study of shared clonotypes between healthy human individuals. The CDR3 totals 11 residues. V was trimmed by 0 bases and J by 6 bases, leaving 2 bases between them. Germline-derived CDR1 and CDR2 are MDHEN and SYDVKM. Replicate sorted-subset PCRs were loaded with 150 to 250 ng DNA, roughly 33,000 T cell genomes. Libraries were prepared by immunoSEQ multiplex PCR; TCRdb keeps only in-frame clonotypes and omits some of them. The table shows some 680,000 clones, with 73% occurring only once. Healthy and HIV-negative, the adult donors had no recent acute infections or vaccinations.

Sequenced sample: memory CD4+ T cells sorted from blood. Subset: CD45RA-negative fraction. This receptor was identified in a woman aged 25 to 39 in good health. J is TRBJ1-1 and V is TRBV28; no firm D call. CDR3 nucleotide sequence: TGTGCCAGCAGTTTATGGCCTGAAGCTTTCTTT. It codes for CASSLWPEAFF.